This TCR beta chain was profiled in a study of blood T cell repertoires in COVID-19. Produced via immunoSEQ multiplex PCR; TCRdb's table is partial and in-frame only. In the table there are approximately 160,000 clones, 81% of which are singletons. CDR3 length equals 17 residues. CDR1 MDHEN and CDR2 SYDVKM come from the germline V gene. V lost 5 bases, J lost 4 bases, and 6 bases stayed unmatched. The sequenced material came from peripheral blood. The receptor's source is a man aged 55 to 70 with active or convalescent COVID-19. V is TRBV28 and J is TRBJ2-1; TRBD2 agrees at 15 bases. CDR3 nucleotide sequence: TGTGCCAGCAGTAAGGGGGGACTAGCGGGAGGATACAATGAGCAGTTCTTC. This gives the protein CASSKGGLAGGYNEQFF.